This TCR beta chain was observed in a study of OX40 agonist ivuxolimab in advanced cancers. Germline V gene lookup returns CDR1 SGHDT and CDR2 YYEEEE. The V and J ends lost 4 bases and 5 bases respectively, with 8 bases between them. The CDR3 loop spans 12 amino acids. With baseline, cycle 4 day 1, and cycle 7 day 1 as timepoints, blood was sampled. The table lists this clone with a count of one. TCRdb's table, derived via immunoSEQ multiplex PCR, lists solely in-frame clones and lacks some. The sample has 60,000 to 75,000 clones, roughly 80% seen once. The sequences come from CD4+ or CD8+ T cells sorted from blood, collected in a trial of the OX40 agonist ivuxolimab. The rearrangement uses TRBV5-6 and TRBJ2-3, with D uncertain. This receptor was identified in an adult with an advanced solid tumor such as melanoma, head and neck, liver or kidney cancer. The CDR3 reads CASSRRGDTQYF. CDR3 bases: TGTGCCAGCAGCCGCCGAGGAGATACGCAGTATTTT. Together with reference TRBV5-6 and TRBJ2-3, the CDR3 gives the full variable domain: DAGVTQSPTHLIKTRGQQVTLRCSPKSGHDTVSWYQQALGQGPQFIFQYYEEEERQRGNFPDRFSGHQFPNYSSELNVNALLLGDSALYLCASSRRGDTQYFGPGTRLTVL.